This T cell receptor (beta chain) originates from a study of cytomegalovirus exposure and HLA in healthy donors. With 60 Vbeta and 13 Jbeta primers, the PCR was carried out. Only in-frame clones appear in the TCRdb table, and some are missing; sequencing was by immunoSEQ multiplex PCR. The sample includes 150,000 to 200,000 clones, 70% to 90% of them seen just once. The specimen sequenced was PBMCs. This TCR was recovered from a woman under 30 in good health and CMV-seronegative.

The CDR3 protein is CDSGIYEQYF. The CDR3 DNA reads as TGTGACTCAGGAATCTACGAGCAGTACTTC. This chain uses TRBV28 with TRBJ2-7; D is unresolved. The germline V gene has CDR1 MDHEN and CDR2 SYDVKM. CDR3 length: 10 amino acids.